Below are 25 T cell receptor beta chains sequenced from a single sample in a study of cytomegalovirus exposure and HLA in healthy donors (dated by TCRdb to 2016 to 2017). The library was produced with the immunoSEQ multiplex PCR assay. For the multiplex PCR, a mixture combining 60 forward primers for TCR Vbeta segments and 13 reverse primers for TCR Jbeta segments was used. TCRdb re-hosts the immuneACCESS table, in-frame sequences only. Its copies lack some clones; in the studies checked, an unresolved V gene accounts for under half of them, and the cause for the rest is not known. This sample has approximately 200,000 clones in its table, and roughly three quarters of those were observed once. Together, the top ten hold 1.6% of the sample. Sequenced: PBMCs. The receptors originated from a woman younger than 35 in good health and CMV-seronegative.

Here the CDR3 DNA reads TGTGCCAGTTCTGGACAGGGGTACCAGCCCCAGCATTTT. It encodes CASSGQGYQPQHF. V usage is TRBV19 and J usage is TRBJ1-5, with 9 bases lining up with TRBD1. The CDR3 runs to 13 residues. Germline-derived CDR1 and CDR2 are LNHDA and SQIVND (reference sequence). J was trimmed by 7 bases and V by 8 bases; bases with no gene match: 6.

The rearrangement links TRBV10-1 to TRBJ1-1; a possible D gene is TRBD1 (6 bases). This CDR3 has 15 residues. From germline, CDR1 is WNHNN and CDR2 SYGVQD (reference sequence). With 5 bases removed from V and 3 bases from J, the gap between germline ends came to 16 bases. CDR3 sequence (DNA): TGCGCCAGCAGTTCCGGGACAAAGAAGGACACTGAAGCTTTCTTT. It translates to CASSSGTKKDTEAFF.

This clone has just one count. The chain couples TRBV5-1 to TRBJ1-4; D not certain. The CDR3 totals 14 residues. V lost 0 bases and J 8 bases, leaving 11 bases between the germline ends. Per germline, CDR1 SGHRS and CDR2 YFSETQ. Here the CDR3 reads CASSLERAREKLFF. CDR3 sequence (DNA): TGCGCCAGCAGCTTGGAGAGGGCCCGAGAAAAACTGTTTTTT. Full variable domain (rest looked up from reference TRBV5-1 and TRBJ1-4): KAGVTQTPRYLIKTRGQQVTLSCSPISGHRSVSWYQQTPGQGLQFLFEYFSETQRNKGNFPGRFSGRQFSNSRSEMNVSTLELGDSALYLCASSLERAREKLFFGSGTQLSVL.

This clone is a singleton in its sample. The V gene is TRBV19, the J gene TRBJ2-5, with 13 positions matching TRBD2. The CDR3 consists of 18 residues. Unmatched junction bases numbered 13, after V lost 5 bases and J lost 4 bases. Germline V gives CDR1 LNHDA, CDR2 SQIVND (reference sequence). The chain's CDR3 is CASSARTSGRPPAETQYF. The CDR3 DNA reads TGTGCCAGTAGTGCTCGGACTAGCGGGAGACCGCCCGCAGAGACCCAGTACTTC. The entire variable domain, with the rest obtained from reference TRBV19 and TRBJ2-5, is as follows: DGGITQSPKYLFRKEGQNVTLSCEQNLNHDAMYWYRQDPGQGLRLIYYSQIVNDFQKGDIAEGYSVSREKKESFPLTVTSAQKNPTAFYLCASSARTSGRPPAETQYFGPGTRLLVL.

This clone was detected only a few times. The chain combines TRBV5-1 with TRBJ2-3, with D perhaps matching TRBD1 (6 bases). V was cut by 0 bases and J by 6 bases, with 14 bases left in between. CDR3 length equals 15 residues. The germline V gene encodes CDR1 SGHRS and CDR2 YFSETQ. The CDR3 reads CASSLEGRGEDTQYF. CDR3 coding DNA: TGCGCCAGCAGCTTGGAGGGCAGGGGTGAGGATACGCAGTATTTT.

This sequence joins TRBV11-2 and TRBJ1-1; D is perhaps TRBD1 (5 bases). Germline CDR1 reads SGHAT; CDR2 reads FQNNGV. The CDR3 is 15 residues long. V was clipped by 5 bases and J by 1 base, with 14 bases between them. The CDR3 here is CASSRRDRRNTEAFF. CDR3 nucleotide sequence: TGTGCCAGCAGCCGGAGGGACCGACGGAACACTGAAGCTTTCTTT.

The chain is built from TRBV7-9 and TRBJ2-1; 8 bases agree with TRBD2. Looked up from germline, CDR1 is SEHNR and CDR2 is FQNEAQ (reference sequence). V lost 3 bases to trimming and J lost 7 bases; unmatched junction nucleotides: 2. This CDR3 contains 13 residues. Here the CDR3 DNA reads TGTGCCAGCAGCTTTAGCGGGGAGAATGAGCAGTTCTTC. It encodes CASSFSGENEQFF.

V usage is TRBV2 and J usage is TRBJ1-2, with D tentatively TRBD1 (6 bases). The germline V gene encodes CDR1 SNHLY and CDR2 FYNNEI. The CDR3 sequence is 15 residues long. V lost 2 bases, J lost 5 bases, and 15 bases lay in between. The CDR3, as DNA: TGTGCCAGCAGTGAATCAGGGGATCCCTATTATGGCTACACCTTC. Translated: CASSESGDPYYGYTF.

With respect to this clone: A junction boundary mismatches the germline segment, possibly from a read error. J is TRBJ2-1 and V is TRBV29-1; weak D call: TRBD1 (5 bases). From germline, CDR1 is SQVTM and CDR2 ANQGSEA. The CDR3 is 14 residues long. CDR3 sequence reads: CSVEGVQGHNEQFF. As DNA, the CDR3 is TGCAGCGTCGAAGGAGTTCAGGGTCATAATGAGCAGTTCTTC.

CDR3 in amino acids: CASSIRGGNYGYTF. The CDR3 DNA follows: TGTGCCAGTAGTATCAGAGGGGGTAACTATGGCTACACCTTC. The chain is built from TRBV19 and TRBJ1-2, with D possibly matching TRBD1 (6 bases). CDR3 length: 14 residues. Trimming left V 3 bases short and J 1 base short, with 9 bases between. CDR1 is LNHDA, CDR2 SQIVND, per germline (reference sequence).

J is TRBJ2-7 and V is TRBV7-8, with D unresolved. Trimming removed 3 bases at V and 1 base at J, with 13 bases between. Germline loops: CDR1 SGHVS, CDR2 FQNEAQ. CDR3 length equals 15 residues. CDR3 nucleotide sequence: TGTGCCAGCAGCTTTAATCGCGATCCGTCCTACGAGCAGTACTTC. It yields the protein CASSFNRDPSYEQYF.

The gene calls are TRBV30 and TRBJ2-5, with D possibly being TRBD2 (8 bases). Germline CDR1 GTSNPN, CDR2 SVGIG (reference sequence). Trimming took off 3 bases at V and 2 bases at J, with 16 bases between the two ends. The CDR3 runs to 15 residues. CDR3 bases: TGTGCCTGGAGCGGGGGGGCAGGGGGGCAAGAGACCCAGTACTTC. Translated, it gives CAWSGGAGGQETQYF.

This chain joins TRBV5-1 and TRBJ2-3; 7 nucleotides align to TRBD2. The CDR3 totals 16 residues. Per the germline V gene, CDR1 is SGHRS and CDR2 is YFSETQ. The ends lost 0 bases at V and 9 bases at J; junction bases unmatched: 13. CDR3 in amino acids: CASSLESGGRAGTQYF. CDR3 nucleotide sequence: TGCGCCAGCAGCTTGGAGTCGGGCGGGAGAGCGGGGACGCAGTATTTT.

The chain carries TRBV2 and TRBJ2-3; 8 nucleotides line up with TRBD1. The V and J ends lost 6 bases and 10 bases, in that order; junction bases with no gene match: 6. Germline V CDR1 and CDR2: SNHLY, FYNNEI. The CDR3 is made up of 12 amino acids. CDR3 coding DNA: TGTGCCAGCAGCCGAGACAGGGGCGCGCAGTATTTT. It is translated as CASSRDRGAQYF.

The genes are TRBV19 and TRBJ2-7; 10 bases are a match to TRBD2. The CDR3 is 16 amino acids. The trim removed 6 bases at V and 0 bases at J, leaving 8 bases unmatched. Per germline, CDR1 LNHDA and CDR2 SQIVND (reference sequence). The CDR3 DNA follows: TGTGCCAGTAGCACCTCCAGACTAGCGGGCTCCTACGAGCAGTACTTC. This codes for CASSTSRLAGSYEQYF.

This rearrangement joins TRBV5-1 to TRBJ2-1; 9 bases align to TRBD2. The CDR3 spans 14 residues. The V gene's germline CDR1 is SGHRS and CDR2 YFSETQ. V gave up 4 bases and J gave up 9 bases; unmatched junction bases: 8. The CDR3 bases are TGCGCCAGCAGCCCGGGACTAGCCAGGTCTGAGCAGTTCTTC. Protein sequence: CASSPGLARSEQFF.

The chain joins TRBV7-2 to TRBJ1-1; D is unclear. With 10 bases removed from V and 4 bases from J, the gap between germline ends came to 16 bases. This CDR3 has 13 amino acids. The germline CDR1 and CDR2 sequences are SGHTA and FQGNSA. This CDR3 reads CATSRSGSTEAFF. The CDR3 nucleotides are TGTGCCACCTCGCGATCGGGGTCCACTGAAGCTTTCTTT.

The chain joins TRBV23-1 to TRBJ2-7, with 7 bases identical to TRBD2. TRBV23-1 qualifies as an ORF whose function is uncertain. The CDR3 is made up of 14 amino acids. The trim removed 2 bases at V and 3 bases at J, leaving 4 bases unmatched. The chain's CDR3 is CASSQGTNNYEQYF. The CDR3 DNA reads TGCGCCAGCAGTCAAGGGACTAATAACTACGAGCAGTACTTC.

The chain links TRBV19 to TRBJ1-5; D is unclear. The CDR3 spans 12 residues. The germline V gene has CDR1 LNHDA and CDR2 SQIVND (reference sequence). Trimming stripped 4 bases from V and 4 bases from J, with 5 bases between. CDR3 loop: CASSNRNQPQHF. The CDR3 DNA is TGTGCCAGTAGTAACAGAAATCAGCCCCAGCATTTT.

The rearrangement links TRBV4-1 to TRBJ2-1; 12 bases fit TRBD2. Germline values: CDR1 MGHRA, CDR2 YSYEKL. V dropped 3 bases and J dropped 1; count of bases not matched to a gene: 4. The CDR3 is 17 amino acids. The CDR3 is CASSQASGGASYNEQFF. The CDR3 nucleotides are TGCGCCAGCAGCCAGGCTAGCGGGGGGGCTTCCTACAATGAGCAGTTCTTC.

The chain is built from TRBV4-1 and TRBJ1-1, with unresolved D. The CDR3 has 14 residues. Germline V gene lookup returns CDR1 MGHRA and CDR2 YSYEKL. The ends were cut back, 1 base at V and 4 bases at J, with 10 bases in the middle. The CDR3 sequence is CASSQVGEGTEAFF. The CDR3 region has the DNA TGCGCCAGCAGCCAAGTGGGCGAGGGCACTGAAGCTTTCTTT.

The gene calls are TRBV19 and TRBJ1-6, with a possible D match to TRBD1 (6 bases). The CDR3 length is 14 residues. Germline CDR1 and CDR2: LNHDA and SQIVND (reference sequence). Trimming took off 0 bases at V and 14 bases at J, with 14 bases between the two ends. CDR3 nucleotide sequence: TGTGCCAGTAGTATAGACTGGACAGAGGGAACCCTCCACTTT. The encoded protein is CASSIDWTEGTLHF.

J is TRBJ2-2 and V is TRBV28, with 8 positions matching TRBD1. Germline CDR1 and CDR2: MDHEN and SYDVKM. J gave up 5 bases and V 6 bases, and 8 bases lay outside the gene matches. This CDR3 comprises 15 residues. The CDR3 loop is CASSSGQVVTGELFF. In nucleotides, the CDR3 is TGTGCCAGCAGCTCGGGACAGGTGGTTACCGGGGAGCTGTTTTTT.

The chain uses TRBV10-1 and TRBJ2-5, with 9 positions matching TRBD2. Germline values: CDR1 WNHNN, CDR2 SYGVQD (reference sequence). The CDR3 loop spans 15 amino acids. V shed 4 bases and J 3 bases; nucleotides not matched to a gene: 6. The CDR3 region is CASSAGSGREETQYF. In DNA form, the CDR3 reads TGCGCCAGCAGTGCCGGTAGCGGGAGAGAAGAGACCCAGTACTTC.

The J gene is TRBJ1-1, the V gene TRBV6-1; perhaps TRBD1 as D (5 bases). Germline values: CDR1 MNHNS, CDR2 SASEGT. Deletions cut 7 bases from V and 0 bases from J, with 15 bases between. The CDR3 covers 15 residues. Written as DNA, the CDR3 is TGTGCCAGCAACCCTAGACAGTTCATGAACACTGAAGCTTTCTTT. Its translation is CASNPRQFMNTEAFF.